This T cell receptor beta chain came from a study of cytomegalovirus exposure and HLA in healthy donors. General study results and limits: Common viral pathogens seemed to be connected with several of the most significant clusters, according to a later analysis. Sequencing likely produced, as an artifact, a cluster of highly shared sequence variants.

The PCR used 60 Vbeta and 13 Jbeta primers. The method was immunoSEQ multiplex PCR; TCRdb's version includes in-frame clones alone and lacks a portion of them. This table lists 150,000 to 200,000 clones. Details on this clone: Its specificity is not known.

The trim removed 4 bases at V and 5 bases at J, leaving 7 bases unmatched. From germline, CDR1 is SEHNR and CDR2 FQNEAQ (reference sequence). CDR3 size: 14 residues. The sequence was collected from a woman between 18 and 29 years old in good health and CMV-seropositive. The chain joins TRBV7-9 to TRBJ2-5, with 7 bases that match TRBD2. Sequencing was done on a sample of PBMCs. The CDR3 spells CASSSGGLMETQYF. CDR3 in DNA: TGTGCCAGCAGCTCGGGGGGACTAATGGAGACCCAGTACTTC.